This TCR beta chain was captured by sequencing in a study of early T cells in non-severe SARS-CoV-2 infection. Study-wide background: Sequencing of unsorted whole blood was done on bulk RNA, leaving chains unpaired.

The CDR3 is made up of 18 amino acids. Germline V gene data show CDR1 as LGHNA and CDR2 as YNFKEQ. The V and J ends lost 0 bases and 0 bases, in that order; junction bases with no gene match: 6. TCRdb passed the 5' RACE reads through MiXCR, listing each CDR3 protein once. Of 60,000 to 65,000 distinct CDR3 sequences listed, approximately 9.2% are singletons. The rearrangement links TRBV4-2 to TRBJ2-4, with 9 nucleotides matching TRBD2. The sample consisted of whole blood, taken at baseline. This sequence was found in an adult who was a healthcare worker with PCR-confirmed SARS-CoV-2 infection or an uninfected control (not recorded which). The CDR3 loop is CASSQDLRLAVAKNIQYF. CDR3 in DNA: TGTGCCAGCAGCCAAGATCTGCGACTAGCGGTAGCCAAAAACATTCAGTACTTC.